The 17 T cell receptor beta chains reported below all come from one sample, sequenced in a study of T cells in Graves' hyperthyroidism and ophthalmopathy. What was amplified from RNA transcripts were TCR beta CDR3 regions. The HTBI primer set drove a first-round RT-PCR of the TCR CDR3. A single record per CDR3 protein comes from TCRdb applying MiXCR to the multiplex PCR reads. The repertoire includes about 270,000 distinct CDR3 sequences, roughly 22% of them detected once, and around 65% sits in the top ten. Sequenced input: blood. The receptor set was obtained from a man aged 30 to 39 with Graves' ophthalmopathy.

This chain connects TRBV19 to TRBJ2-5; D uncertain. The CDR3 is 11 amino acids. Germline CDR1 LNHDA, CDR2 SQIVND (reference sequence). The ends were cut back, 6 bases at V and 4 bases at J, with 6 bases in the middle. This chain's CDR3 is CASRGGETQYF. DNA for the CDR3: TGTGCCAGTAGAGGTGGAGAGACCCAGTACTTC.

With regard to this clonotype: The CDR3 does not end in the conserved phenylalanine or tryptophan, so this is likely a read error. J is TRBJ2-5 and V is TRBV20-1; D might be TRBD1 or TRBD2, each matching 5 bases. Germline assignment: CDR1 DFQATT and CDR2 SNEGSKA (reference sequence). This CDR3 spans 13 amino acids. Trimming pared 3 bases from V and 8 bases from J, leaving 16 bases between. The CDR3 DNA reads as TGCAGTGCTAGTCAGGAGCCCTGGGACACCCAGTACCTC. Translated: CSASQEPWDTQYL.

In this sample, this clonotype turned up a few times. V is TRBV20-1 and J is TRBJ2-1, with TRBD2 matching 8 bases. J was trimmed by 4 bases and V by 3 bases; bases with no gene match: 11. CDR3 length equals 16 residues. From germline, CDR1 is DFQATT and CDR2 SNEGSKA (reference sequence). CDR3 coding DNA: TGCAGTGCTAGGGCTAAAGCGGGAGCAACATACAATGAGCAGTTCTTC. Its translation: CSARAKAGATYNEQFF.

This clonotype was seen ten or more times. The V and J genes are TRBV20-1 and TRBJ2-3; 9 bases fit TRBD2. V trimming: 0 bases; J trimming: 2 bases; junction bases outside the gene matches: 6. The germline V gene encodes CDR1 DFQATT and CDR2 SNEGSKA (reference sequence). The CDR3 sequence is 16 residues long. The CDR3, as DNA: TGCAGTGCTAGAGATCTTATAGCGGGAGACACAGATACGCAGTATTTT. It yields the protein CSARDLIAGDTDTQYF.

The chain has TRBV11-3 and TRBJ1-4; 7 positions agree with TRBD1. The germline gives CDR1 SGHNT, CDR2 YENEEA. This CDR3 has 15 amino acids. After removal of 5 bases from V and 5 bases from J, the junction contained 8 bases not matched to a gene. DNA of the CDR3: TGTGCCAGCAGCCCCCGGGACAGAGCGAATGAAAAACTGTTTTTT. Translated: CASSPRDRANEKLFF.

V gene TRBV25-1 combines with J gene TRBJ2-2; 7 bases align to TRBD1. This CDR3 region has 16 residues. Germline V lookup: CDR1 MGHDK, CDR2 SYGVNS. V shed 2 bases and J 2 bases; nucleotides not matched to a gene: 5. As DNA, the CDR3 is TGTGCCAGCAGTGAAGTGAGGGACAGAAACACCGGGGAGCTGTTTTTT. Protein: CASSEVRDRNTGELFF.

This clonotype was observed many times. This chain joins TRBV2 and TRBJ2-1, with D perhaps TRBD1 (5 bases). V was cut by 3 bases and J by 6 bases, with 12 bases left in between. This CDR3 has 14 amino acids. Looked up from germline, CDR1 is SNHLY and CDR2 is FYNNEI. The DNA for the CDR3 is TGTGCCAGCAGTGAGCAGGGTTCCCTCAATGAGCAGTTCTTC. Amino acid sequence: CASSEQGSLNEQFF.

This clonotype was recorded many times. V usage is TRBV2 and J usage is TRBJ2-7; TRBD1 matches 9 bases. The V segment lost 0 bases and the J segment 3 bases; nucleotides outside the gene matches: 12. Germline CDR1 reads SNHLY; CDR2 reads FYNNEI. The CDR3 is 18 residues long. The CDR3 loop reads CASSEARKGGTGYYEQYF. Written as DNA, the CDR3 is TGTGCCAGCAGTGAAGCAAGGAAGGGGGGGACAGGGTACTACGAGCAGTACTTC.

This clonotype occurred many times. CDR3 sequence reads: CASSTGTGDYGYTF. Written as DNA, the CDR3 is TGTGCCAGCTCAACCGGGACAGGGGACTATGGCTACACCTTC. The J gene is TRBJ1-2, the V gene TRBV18, with 10 bases lining up with TRBD1. V dropped 5 bases and J dropped 3; count of bases not matched to a gene: 3. From germline, CDR1 is KGHSH and CDR2 LQKENI. The CDR3 loop spans 14 amino acids.

This clonotype occurred a few times. The chain uses TRBV24-1 and TRBJ2-1; TRBD2 aligns across 8 bases. Per germline, CDR1 KGHDR and CDR2 SFDVKD. CDR3 length: 16 residues. V lost 3 bases to trimming and J lost 8 bases; unmatched junction nucleotides: 11. The CDR3 reads CATSDPGTRGDDEQFF. In nucleotides, the CDR3 is TGTGCCACCAGTGATCCGGGGACTAGGGGAGACGATGAGCAGTTCTTC.

This clonotype was counted a few times. The V gene is TRBV2, the J gene TRBJ1-3; D ambiguous. The CDR3 runs to 15 residues. Germline V gene data show CDR1 as SNHLY and CDR2 as FYNNEI. V lost 4 bases, J lost 0 bases, and 10 bases lay in between. CDR3 sequence: CASSAEGTSGNTIYF. The CDR3 DNA sequence: TGTGCCAGCAGTGCGGAGGGAACCTCTGGAAACACCATATATTTT.

This clonotype was counted a few times. J is TRBJ2-1 and V is TRBV7-6; tentatively, D is TRBD1 or TRBD2 (5 bases each). V was clipped by 4 bases and J by 6 bases, with 10 bases between them. Germline V gives CDR1 SGHVS, CDR2 FNYEAQ. This CDR3 has 13 residues. This CDR3 reads CASSSGPANEQFF. The CDR3 DNA is TGTGCCAGCAGCTCGGGACCCGCCAATGAGCAGTTCTTC.

This clonotype has a count of ten or more. The CDR3 is CATSDITSGPYNEQFF. CDR3 sequence (DNA): TGTGCCACCAGTGATATCACTAGCGGACCATACAATGAGCAGTTCTTC. The chain is built from TRBV24-1 and TRBJ2-1, with TRBD2 matching over 8 bases. J was trimmed by 4 bases and V by 3 bases; bases with no gene match: 7. Germline CDR1 is KGHDR and CDR2 is SFDVKD. This CDR3 is built from 16 residues.

This clonotype was counted a few times. The rearrangement joins TRBV5-1 to TRBJ2-2, with D uncertain. Trimming removed 1 base at V and 1 base at J, with 5 bases between. CDR1 SGHRS and CDR2 YFSETQ come from the germline V gene. This CDR3 has 14 residues. In DNA, the CDR3 is TGCGCCAGCAGCTTGAAGGTGAACACCGGGGAGCTGTTTTTT. This codes for CASSLKVNTGELFF.

The sample holds many counts of this clonotype. The rearrangement uses TRBV7-2 and TRBJ1-2; no definite D call. This CDR3 contains 13 residues. The V gene's germline CDR1 is SGHTA and CDR2 FQGNSA. V lost 6 bases to trimming and J lost 1 base, with 9 bases between them. The CDR3: CASSSQLNYGYTF. CDR3 bases: TGTGCCAGCAGTTCTCAGCTTAACTATGGCTACACCTTC.

This clonotype was counted a few times. The rearrangement joins TRBV7-8 to TRBJ2-2, with D unclear. Germline values: CDR1 SGHVS, CDR2 FQNEAQ. Trimming pared 1 base from V and 1 base from J, leaving 7 bases between. CDR3 length: 15 residues. CDR3 residues: CASSLVGGNTGELFF. CDR3 nucleotides: TGTGCCAGCAGCTTAGTCGGCGGGAACACCGGGGAGCTGTTTTTT. Full variable domain (remainder filled in from reference TRBV7-8 and TRBJ2-2): GAGVSQSPRYKVAKRGQDVALRCDPISGHVSLFWYQQALGQGPEFLTYFQNEAQLDKSGLPSDRFFAERPEGSVSTLKIQRTQQEDSAVYLCASSLVGGNTGELFFGEGSRLTVL.

A single count supports this clonotype. This chain joins TRBV4-1 and TRBJ2-1, with D maybe TRBD2 (5 bases). The germline CDR1 and CDR2 sequences are MGHRA and YSYEKL. CDR3 length equals 16 residues. V was cut by 1 base and J by 8 bases, with 18 bases left in between. The CDR3 DNA reads as TGCGCCAGCAGCCAAGGAACTCGGCGTGCGGGCGATGAGCAGTTCTTC. Translation: CASSQGTRRAGDEQFF.